This entry lists 18 T cell receptor beta chains sequenced from one sample in a study of Graves' ophthalmopathy and Graves' hyperthyroidism. Using RNA transcripts, the TCR beta CDR3 regions were amplified. First-round RT-PCR with HTBI primers preceded a second-round multiplex PCR. Each CDR3 protein is one row after TCRdb ran MiXCR on the multiplex PCR reads. Of some 210,000 distinct CDR3 sequences listed, over 25% are singletons. The source material was peripheral blood. The receptors stem from a man aged 50 to 59 with Graves' ophthalmopathy.

The sample holds many counts of this clonotype. V is TRBV28 and J is TRBJ2-7; 12 bases fit TRBD1. V shed 5 bases and J 3 bases; nucleotides not matched to a gene: 5. The CDR3 covers 15 residues. Looked up from germline, CDR1 is MDHEN and CDR2 is SYDVKM. The CDR3: CASSRGTGGFYEQYF. CDR3 DNA sequence: TGTGCCAGCAGTCGCGGGACAGGGGGCTTCTACGAGCAGTACTTC.

The chain carries TRBV11-2 and TRBJ1-6, with D possibly being TRBD1 (6 bases). This CDR3 spans 15 amino acids. V dropped 5 bases and J dropped 7 bases, with 15 bases sitting between them. Per germline, CDR1 SGHAT and CDR2 FQNNGV. In DNA, the CDR3 is TGTGCCAGCAGCCCACGGGGAGGGGGAAATTCACCCCTCCACTTT. This sequence encodes CASSPRGGGNSPLHF.

The table lists this clonotype with many counts. The chain employs TRBV7-3 and TRBJ1-1, with D possibly matching TRBD1 (6 bases). Trimming took 5 bases from V and 6 from J, leaving 16 bases between them. This CDR3 region has 14 residues. CDR1 is SGHTA and CDR2 is FQGTGA in the germline V gene. For the CDR3, the DNA is TGTGCCAGCAGCATTGGAGGAGGGGGGTCTGAAGCTTTCTTT. It yields the protein CASSIGGGGSEAFF.

This clonotype came up many times. The V and J genes are TRBV5-4 and TRBJ1-2; 9 bases line up with TRBD1. Germline V gene sequence: CDR1 SGHNT, CDR2 YYREEE (reference sequence). After removal of 0 bases from V and 2 bases from J, the junction contained 2 bases not matched to a gene. The CDR3 has 15 residues. The chain's CDR3 is CASSLGGQGNYGYTF. The CDR3, as DNA: TGTGCCAGCAGCTTGGGGGGACAGGGAAACTATGGCTACACCTTC.

In this sample, this clonotype turned up many times. CDR3 in amino acids: CASSLSGQGAELFF. The CDR3 region has the DNA TGTGCCAGCAGCTTATCGGGACAGGGTGCGGAGCTGTTTTTT. The rearrangement links TRBV7-2 to TRBJ2-2; 9 nucleotides match TRBD1. From germline, CDR1 is SGHTA and CDR2 FQGNSA. V was clipped by 2 bases and J by 10 bases; unmatched bases: 5. This CDR3 region has 14 residues.

This clonotype occurred many times. This chain links TRBV28 with TRBJ2-7; 11 bases agree with TRBD2. The V and J ends lost 11 bases and 2 bases, in that order; junction bases with no gene match: 2. The CDR3 covers 12 residues. The germline V gene encodes CDR1 MDHEN and CDR2 SYDVKM. This CDR3 reads CASTSGAYEQYF. The CDR3 region has the DNA TGTGCCTCGACTAGCGGGGCCTACGAGCAGTACTTC.

This clonotype appeared a few times. V is TRBV2 and J is TRBJ1-2; weak D call: TRBD1 (6 bases). Germline V gives CDR1 SNHLY, CDR2 FYNNEI. V dropped 6 bases and J dropped 8 bases, with 16 bases sitting between them. This CDR3 has 13 amino acids. This CDR3 is CASSLDSMRGYTF. In DNA, the CDR3 is TGTGCCAGCAGCCTGGACAGTATGAGAGGCTACACCTTC.

Many counts were recorded for this clonotype. This chain uses TRBV6-1 with TRBJ2-7; 11 bases match TRBD1. CDR1 and CDR2 from the germline V gene are MNHNS and SASEGT. V gave up 4 bases and J gave up 5 bases; unmatched junction bases: 7. The CDR3 runs to 15 residues. In DNA form, the CDR3 reads TGTGCCAGCAGTGGGGGACAGGGGGTTTTCGACGAGCAGTACTTC. Its protein product is CASSGGQGVFDEQYF.

V usage is TRBV19 and J usage is TRBJ2-5; D is undetermined. This CDR3 is built from 13 residues. Germline V CDR1 and CDR2: LNHDA, SQIVND (reference sequence). Trimming left V 2 bases short and J 7 bases short, with 11 bases between. CDR3 protein: CASSIQDPRTQYF. The CDR3 bases are TGTGCCAGTAGTATACAGGACCCGAGGACCCAGTACTTC.

This clonotype appeared many times. J is TRBJ1-2 and V is TRBV15; D call uncertain. The germline gives CDR1 LNHNV, CDR2 YYDKDF (reference sequence). CDR3 length: 14 amino acids. V was cut by 1 base and J by 3 bases, with 9 bases left in between. This chain's CDR3 is CATSRGGGYYGYTF. CDR3 in DNA: TGTGCCACCAGCAGAGGCGGAGGGTACTATGGCTACACCTTC. Supplemented by reference TRBV15 and TRBJ1-2, the full variable domain reads DAMVIQNPRYQVTQFGKPVTLSCSQTLNHNVMYWYQQKSSQAPKLLFHYYDKDFNNEADTPDNFQSRRPNTSFCFLDIRSPGLGDTAMYLCATSRGGGYYGYTFGSGTRLTVV.

The chain couples TRBV6-1 to TRBJ1-1; D unresolved. The germline CDR1 and CDR2 sequences are MNHNS and SASEGT. This CDR3 has 13 amino acids. Trimming took off 9 bases at V and 1 base at J, with 12 bases between the two ends. CDR3: CASTARTNTEAFF. CDR3 nucleotides: TGTGCCAGTACCGCCCGGACGAACACTGAAGCTTTCTTT.

This clonotype was seen at least ten times. Here the CDR3 DNA reads TGTGCCAGTTGGAGAAATGGACTTCAAGAGACCCAGTACTTC. Translation: CASWRNGLQETQYF. The rearrangement uses TRBV27 and TRBJ2-5; a possible D gene is TRBD2 (5 bases). Germline V CDR1 and CDR2: MNHEY, SMNVEV (reference sequence). The CDR3 loop spans 14 amino acids. V lost 9 bases and J 2 bases, leaving 16 bases between the germline ends.

This clonotype was counted ten times or more. The chain joins TRBV6-1 to TRBJ2-7; 9 positions match TRBD1. CDR3 size: 16 residues. In germline, CDR1 is MNHNS, CDR2 SASEGT. V gave up 6 bases and J gave up 0 bases; unmatched junction bases: 9. The CDR3 here is CASRTKRQGGSYEQYF. In DNA, the CDR3 is TGTGCCAGCAGGACCAAACGACAGGGGGGCTCCTACGAGCAGTACTTC.

This clonotype was seen repeatedly, ten times or more. V is TRBV6-5 and J is TRBJ2-4; D unresolved. Germline V gives CDR1 MNHEY, CDR2 SVGAGI. This CDR3 region has 15 residues. V was trimmed by 4 bases and J by 0 bases, leaving 10 bases between them. CDR3 in amino acids: CASSSRYLAKNIQYF. The DNA of the CDR3 is TGTGCCAGCAGTTCCCGTTATCTAGCCAAAAACATTCAGTACTTC.

This clonotype was seen repeatedly, ten times or more. This sequence joins TRBV19 and TRBJ2-5; 8 bases agree with TRBD2. The CDR3 spans 15 residues. V was pared by 3 bases and J by 5 bases, with 8 bases of the junction left unmatched. Germline CDR1 LNHDA, CDR2 SQIVND (reference sequence). The CDR3 sequence is CASSIGSGSGETQYF. The CDR3 DNA reads as TGTGCCAGTAGTATCGGGAGCGGGAGTGGGGAGACCCAGTACTTC.

This clonotype was detected many times. The chain uses TRBV29-1 and TRBJ2-5; 9 nucleotides align to TRBD2. The CDR3 totals 14 residues. With V trimmed by 4 bases and J by 4 bases, 7 bases remained unmatched. Germline V gene lookup returns CDR1 SQVTM and CDR2 ANQGSEA. CDR3: CSVGIAGVGETQYF. CDR3 nucleotides: TGCAGCGTTGGGATAGCGGGAGTGGGAGAGACCCAGTACTTC.

In its sample, this clonotype was seen many times. The V call is TRBV7-9, the J call TRBJ2-2; D is undetermined. CDR1 is SEHNR and CDR2 is FQNEAQ in the germline V gene (reference sequence). There are 13 residues in the CDR3. Trimming took off 4 bases at V and 2 bases at J, with 5 bases between the two ends. The CDR3 nucleotides read TGTGCCAGCAGCTCAGATAACACCGGGGAGCTGTTTTTT. Residues: CASSSDNTGELFF.

This chain joins TRBV5-1 and TRBJ1-2, with D possibly being TRBD1 (5 bases). The CDR3 length is 13 residues. CDR1 and CDR2 (germline): SGHRS, YFSETQ. Trimming took 1 base from V and 6 from J, leaving 10 bases between them. The CDR3 coding sequence is TGCGCCAGCAGCTTGAGCAGGGTTCATGGCTACACCTTC. Protein product: CASSLSRVHGYTF.